Shown below are 8 T cell receptor beta chains from a single sample sequenced in a study of cytotoxic CD8 clonotypes in ibrutinib-treated CLL. This table comes from immunoSEQ multiplex PCR, and its TCRdb copy is limited to in-frame clones, with some not included. Of 300,000 to 350,000 clones in the sample, almost 80% are singletons; the top ten hold over 6.5%. The specimen comprised PBMCs, sampled before ibrutinib treatment. The receptors here all came from a human donor with chronic lymphocytic leukemia.

The chain employs TRBV30 and TRBJ2-7; 7 positions match TRBD2. The CDR3 consists of 12 residues. J lost 6 bases, V lost 1 base, and 3 bases had no gene match. Per the germline V gene, CDR1 is GTSNPN and CDR2 is SVGIG (reference sequence). The CDR3 loop reads CAWSAPGGEQYF. The CDR3, as DNA: TGTGCCTGGAGTGCTCCGGGGGGCGAGCAGTACTTC.

The V gene is TRBV9, the J gene TRBJ1-2; 8 bases fit TRBD1. The CDR3 covers 14 residues. Germline values: CDR1 SGDLS, CDR2 YYNGEE. Losses at the gene ends were 3 bases for V and 4 bases for J; bases not matched to a gene: 5. CDR3 in amino acids: CASSAGQGGYGYTF. The CDR3 nucleotides read TGTGCCAGCAGCGCTGGACAGGGAGGCTATGGCTACACCTTC.

Comments on this clone: One junction end does not reproduce the germline sequence, and a read error may be involved. The V and J genes are TRBV5-1 and TRBJ2-7, with D unclear. The CDR3 length is 12 residues. Germline V gene data show CDR1 as SGHRS and CDR2 as YFSETQ. As DNA, the CDR3 is TGCGCCAGCAGTTTGGACCACTACGAGCAGTACTTC. This codes for CASSLDHYEQYF.

The chain uses TRBV7-2 and TRBJ2-7; no firm D call. Germline values: CDR1 SGHTA, CDR2 FQGNSA. This CDR3 region has 11 residues. Trimming stripped 5 bases from V and 6 bases from J, with 8 bases between. The CDR3 region is CASSPNVEQYF. The CDR3 DNA sequence: TGTGCCAGCAGCCCCAATGTCGAGCAGTACTTC.

CDR3 sequence reads: CSVLRDGGSYEQYF. CDR3 nucleotides: TGCAGCGTCCTCCGGGACGGGGGCTCCTACGAGCAGTACTTC. This chain joins TRBV29-1 and TRBJ2-7; D may be TRBD2 (6 bases). Trimming shortened V by 6 bases and J by 0 bases, and 15 bases separated the two germline ends. This CDR3 has 14 residues. Germline-derived CDR1 and CDR2 are SQVTM and ANQGSEA.

This clone has just a few counts. The sample has other DNA sequences that encode this CDR3 too. The chain combines TRBV5-1 with TRBJ2-7; the D gene is possibly TRBD1 (6 bases). Trimming left V 1 base short and J 4 bases short, with 6 bases between. The CDR3 has 12 amino acids. Germline lookup yields CDR1 SGHRS and CDR2 YFSETQ. In DNA form, the CDR3 reads TGCGCCAGCAGCTTGCAGGGGTACGAGCAGTACTTC. Translated, it gives CASSLQGYEQYF.

This clone was seen only once. This rearrangement joins TRBV9 to TRBJ1-2; TRBD1 is a possible D gene (5 bases). CDR3 length equals 14 residues. The germline CDR1 and CDR2 sequences are SGDLS and YYNGEE. V lost 1 base, J lost 5 bases, and 12 bases lay in between. CDR3 DNA: TGTGCCAGCAGCGTAAGGGGTTTCCCATATGGCTACACCTTC. It encodes CASSVRGFPYGYTF. Filled out from reference TRBV9 and TRBJ1-2, the complete variable domain reads DSGVTQTPKHLITATGQRVTLRCSPRSGDLSVYWYQQSLDQGLQFLIQYYNGEERAKGNILERFSAQQFPDLHSELNLSSLELGDSALYFCASSVRGFPYGYTFGSGTRLTVV.

This chain uses TRBV4-1 with TRBJ2-3; D is undetermined. The CDR3 has 12 residues. CDR1 and CDR2 from the germline V gene are MGHRA and YSYEKL. Trimming removed 0 bases at V and 7 bases at J, with 5 bases between. CDR3 nucleotides: TGCGCCAGCAGCCAAGATGGCAATACGCAGTATTTT. It yields the protein CASSQDGNTQYF.